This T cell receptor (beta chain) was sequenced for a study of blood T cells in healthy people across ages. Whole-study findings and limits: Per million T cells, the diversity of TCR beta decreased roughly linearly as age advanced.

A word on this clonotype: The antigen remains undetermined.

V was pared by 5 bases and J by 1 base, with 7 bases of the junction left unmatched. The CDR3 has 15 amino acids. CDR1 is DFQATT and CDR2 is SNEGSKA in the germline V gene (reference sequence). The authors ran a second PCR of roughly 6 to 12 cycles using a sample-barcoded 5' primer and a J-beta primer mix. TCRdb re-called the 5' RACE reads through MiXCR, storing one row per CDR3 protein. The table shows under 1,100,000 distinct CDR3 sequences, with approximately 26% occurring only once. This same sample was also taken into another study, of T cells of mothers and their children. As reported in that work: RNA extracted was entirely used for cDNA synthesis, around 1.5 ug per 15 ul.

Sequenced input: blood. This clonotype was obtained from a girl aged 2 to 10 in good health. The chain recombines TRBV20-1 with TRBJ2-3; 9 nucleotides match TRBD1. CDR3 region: CSASTGGSGTDTQYF. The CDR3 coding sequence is TGCAGTGCTTCTACAGGGGGCTCAGGCACAGATACGCAGTATTTT.